This T cell receptor (beta chain) was observed in a study of beta chain features in type 1 diabetes. V was clipped by 0 bases and J by 4 bases, with 13 bases between them. The CDR3 is made up of 15 amino acids. CDR1 SGDLS and CDR2 YYNGEE come from the germline V gene. Expressed TCRB transcripts were sequenced after all isolated RNA was converted to cDNA. TCRdb's table, derived via immunoSEQ multiplex PCR, lists solely in-frame clones and lacks some. The data contain 350,000 to 400,000 clones, approximately 16% of them seen just once; the ten biggest clones take up under 0.02%. This clone was recorded only once.

The sequenced material came from naive CD4+ T cells from blood. The TCR originated in a woman aged 18-30 years in good health. J is TRBJ1-2 and V is TRBV9, with a weak D call TRBD1 (6 bases). The CDR3 loop reads CASSVASGVRYGYTF. DNA for the CDR3: TGTGCCAGCAGCGTAGCGTCAGGGGTACGCTATGGCTACACCTTC.